This T cell receptor (beta chain) appears in the sequencing data of a study of T cell clonotyping in hematopoietic cell transplantation (TCRdb year 2021). As for the study more broadly: A total of some 130 blood samples were collected in the study from roughly 40 consecutive transplant recipients and their related donors. Recruitment of patients was conducted between late 2015 and early 2017, and follow-up was continued until late 2020 or death.

The germline V gene supplies CDR1 SGHTA and CDR2 FQGTGA. Including cysteine and phenylalanine, the CDR3 has 14 amino acids. This entry keeps only the CDR3 DNA: 42 bases, framed from base 1. Trimming takes 5 bases from V and 1 base from J, and the germline ends sit 11 bases apart. Results the study describes overall, beyond this receptor: Broader posttransplant TCR repertoire diversity was predicted by donor and pretransplant recipient Inverse Simpson Index values. The sample size was limited, and because cells were not sorted, the contributions of CD4 and CD8 repertoires could not be separated. Only a small fraction of recipient repertoires overlapped donor repertoires, with over 95% appearing de novo at the given depth. After transplant, TCR diversity in recipients dropped, and pathologically expanded clonotypes increased progressively from day 30 to day 180.

In the case of this clone: Its antigen is not yet known. No qualities accompany the bases; no much larger clone lies one base away.

The immunoSEQ assay, a bias-controlled multiplex PCR with V- and J-specific primers, was used to amplify TCR beta CDR3 regions from genomic DNA. In a second PCR step, a proprietary barcode and Illumina adapter sequences were attached to the CDR3 amplicons. An Illumina MiSeq instrument was used for sequencing of the CDR3 libraries. The authors processed their data as follows. Export and quality control were done with immunoSEQ Analyzer 3.0, while downstream analyses used R Bioconductor and Immunarch. Only productive rearrangements in the normalized downsampled data set went into calculating the repertoire metrics. In the normalized cohort, a clonotype counted as pathologically expanded if the clonotype was larger than 5 templates. The Inverse Simpson Index served as the measure of repertoire diversity. The non-normalized data set was used for CMV-specificity analyses so that all clonotypes could be captured. The immuneACCESS repertoire file appears here via TCRdb, limited to in-frame rearrangements. These files lack a portion of the clones; in checked studies, under half of the deficit traces to unresolved V genes, and the cause of the others is not known. That table is the source of V, J and clone size, and D and trimming were worked out from the DNA. The sample contains approximately 42,000 clones, nearly 97% of them found a single time. The top ten hold roughly 0.91% of the sample.

For TCR beta sequencing, blood samples came from the related transplant donors. Nuclei Lysis Solution was used to extract genomic DNA from fresh or cryopreserved unfractionated peripheral blood mononuclear cells. This clonotype was obtained from a man aged 25-40 years in good health. Some clones in this sample may be carry-over from other donors' samples. The sequenced sample was peripheral blood mononuclear cells. Recombination connected TRBV7-3 to TRBJ2-5; possibly the D gene is TRBD1, per 6 matching bases. The DNA sequence is given as TGTGCCAGCAGCACACAGGGAAGCCAAGAGACCCAGTACTTC. Translated, it gives CASSTQGSQETQYF.